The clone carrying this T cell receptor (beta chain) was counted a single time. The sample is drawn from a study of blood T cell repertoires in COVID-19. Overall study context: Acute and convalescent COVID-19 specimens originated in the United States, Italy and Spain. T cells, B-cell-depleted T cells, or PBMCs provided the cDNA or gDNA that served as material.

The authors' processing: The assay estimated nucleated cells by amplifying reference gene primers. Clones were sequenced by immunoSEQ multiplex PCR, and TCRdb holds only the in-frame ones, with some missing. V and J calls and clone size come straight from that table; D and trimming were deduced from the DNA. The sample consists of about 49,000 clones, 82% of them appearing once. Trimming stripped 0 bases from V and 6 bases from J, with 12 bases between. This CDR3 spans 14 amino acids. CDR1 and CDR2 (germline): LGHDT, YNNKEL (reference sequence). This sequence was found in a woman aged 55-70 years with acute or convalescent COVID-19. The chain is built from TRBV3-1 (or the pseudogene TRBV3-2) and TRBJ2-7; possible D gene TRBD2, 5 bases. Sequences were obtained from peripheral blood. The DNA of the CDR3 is TGTGCCAGCAGCCAAGATAACGGGGAATCCGAGCAGTACTTC. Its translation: CASSQDNGESEQYF.